This T cell receptor delta chain was documented in a study of Vδ1+ human thymocytes. General study points: Thymic TRG and TRD repertoires appeared highly polyclonal.

Germline values: CDR1 TSWWSYY, CDR2 QGS. V trimming: 0 bases; J trimming: 0 bases; junction bases outside the gene matches: 9. The CDR3 runs to 18 residues. Sequences come from RNA converted to cDNA by reverse transcription. CDR3 amplicons came from multiplex PCR with pooled V-gene forward and constant-region reverse primers. TCRdb called clones anew from the multiplex PCR reads with CATT. The sample shows just under 55,000 delta-chain clones, about 15% of them seen only once. This clone turned up a few times. Its specificity is not known. The rearrangement links TRDV1 to TRDJ1; TRDD2 matches 8 bases. What was sequenced was Vdelta1+ gamma-delta thymocytes from the thymus. As to subset: FACS-sorted CD3+ TCRalphabeta- TCRVdelta1+ TCRVdelta2- thymocytes. The clonotype comes from a boy in the first two years of life who had congenital heart surgery. Here the CDR3 DNA reads TGTGCTCTTGGGGAACTAGTACTTCCTACAGTGTACACCGATAAACTCATCTTT. Translation: CALGELVLPTVYTDKLIF.